The 20 T cell receptor beta chains in this list originate from one sample, sequenced in a study of low-dose radiotherapy and immunotherapy resistance in tumors. Gene-specific TRAV and TRBV primers were used for first-strand cDNA, covering alpha and beta chains. With a V-primer adapter and a constant-region primer, TCRs were amplified for roughly 18 PCR cycles. Via MiXCR, TCRdb re-called the reads, giving one row per CDR3 protein. The sample gives about 35,000 distinct CDR3 sequences, around 21% of which show up once; roughly 10% is in the top ten. Stated time point: after trial treatment. Treatment specified: LDRT plus nivolumab, ipilimumab, low-dose cyclophosphamide and aspirin (RACIN trial). The sequencing here drew on PBMCs, taken after low-dose radiotherapy plus immunotherapy. The receptors derive from a female donor with ovarian cancer.

Concerning this clonotype itself: A far larger clone is off by one base, so a read error is likely. The genes are TRBV27 and TRBJ2-5; 7 nucleotides agree with TRBD2. The J segment lost 2 bases and the V segment lost 5 bases, leaving 11 bases of the junction unmatched. The CDR3 contains 16 residues. Looked up from germline, CDR1 is MNHEY and CDR2 is SMNVEV (reference sequence). Here the CDR3 reads CASSDPRAGVQETQYF. The CDR3 DNA reads TGTGCCAGCAGTGACCCAAGGGCGGGGGTTCAAGAGACCCAGTACTTC.

This clonotype has ten or more counts. V usage is TRBV11-1 and J usage is TRBJ2-3, with D perhaps matching TRBD1 (5 bases). The CDR3 length is 12 residues. The V and J ends lost 5 bases and 5 bases respectively, with 8 bases between them. The germline V gene has CDR1 SGHAT and CDR2 FQDESV (reference sequence). Here the CDR3 reads CASSPRGDTQYF. CDR3 DNA sequence: TGTGCCAGCAGCCCAAGGGGAGATACGCAGTATTTT.

The chain couples TRBV2 to TRBJ2-1, with D possibly matching TRBD2 (6 bases). The CDR3 is 14 residues long. Deletions cut 7 bases from V and 1 base from J, with 11 bases between. The germline CDR1 and CDR2 sequences are SNHLY and FYNNEI. As DNA, the CDR3 is TGTGCCAGCACCCCGGCGGGGTCCTACAATGAGCAGTTCTTC. Translating gives CASTPAGSYNEQFF.

This clonotype was counted at least ten times. The chain joins TRBV19 to TRBJ1-1; perhaps TRBD1 as D (5 bases). The CDR3 is 15 amino acids. Trimming cost V 10 bases and J 0 bases, with 18 bases left between them. Germline CDR1 LNHDA, CDR2 SQIVND (reference sequence). The CDR3 loop reads CATTIAGTVNTEAFF. The CDR3 DNA reads TGTGCCACTACGATTGCCGGGACTGTGAACACTGAAGCTTTCTTT.

This clonotype appeared a few times. The chain links TRBV20-1 to TRBJ2-7, with TRBD2 matching over 9 bases. The CDR3 covers 15 residues. Germline loops: CDR1 DFQATT, CDR2 SNEGSKA (reference sequence). The CDR3 DNA reads as TGCAGGGCCCCTTACTCAATCAGCGGGGGGTACGAGCAGTACTTC. Its protein product is CRAPYSISGGYEQYF.

The chain joins TRBV5-3 to TRBJ2-1; D might be TRBD1 or TRBD2, each matching 6 bases. TRBV5-3 is classed as an ORF, of uncertain function. CDR3 length: 15 residues. V was pared by 8 bases and J by 10 bases, with 25 bases between. The CDR3 here is CASSPYAGGRGEQFF. The CDR3 DNA reads as TGTGCCAGCAGCCCCTACGCCGGGGGCCGGGGGGAGCAGTTCTTC.

Within the sample, this clonotype is medium-sized (0.01 to 0.1%). V is TRBV5-4 and J is TRBJ2-1; 7 positions match TRBD2. V shed 2 bases and J 5 bases; nucleotides not matched to a gene: 13. Germline V gene data show CDR1 as SGHNT and CDR2 as YYREEE (reference sequence). The CDR3 has 17 amino acids. The CDR3 region is CASSFGLSLAADNEQFF. Written as DNA, the CDR3 is TGTGCCAGCAGCTTCGGGTTGTCGCTAGCGGCCGACAATGAGCAGTTCTTC.

This clonotype was detected many times. The CDR3 region is CASSRRDRGREETQYF. The CDR3, as DNA: TGTGCCAGCAGTCGCCGGGACAGGGGGCGTGAAGAGACCCAGTACTTC. This chain links TRBV6-5 with TRBJ2-5, with TRBD1 matching 12 bases. The CDR3 sequence is 16 residues long. CDR1 is MNHEY, CDR2 SVGAGI, per germline. V was clipped by 5 bases and J by 3 bases; unmatched bases: 7.

This clonotype was seen at least ten times. The rearrangement joins TRBV7-6 to TRBJ2-2; no clear D. CDR1 and CDR2 from the germline V gene are SGHVS and FNYEAQ. This CDR3 has 16 amino acids. V dropped 6 bases and J dropped 1 base, with 15 bases sitting between them. This chain's CDR3 is CASSPHLPGNTGELFF. CDR3 in DNA: TGTGCCAGCAGTCCCCATCTTCCAGGGAACACCGGGGAGCTGTTTTTT.

Concerning this clonotype: Given a much more abundant clone one base away, this may be a read error. This chain links TRBV2 with TRBJ2-3; D gene unclear. CDR1 and CDR2 from the germline V gene are SNHLY and FYNNEI. The CDR3 totals 12 residues. CDR3 coding DNA: TGTGTCACCAAAAACGTAACAGATACGCAGTATTTT. Protein product: CVTKNVTDTQYF.

This clonotype was observed a handful of times. V and J are TRBV28 and TRBJ1-3; D is undetermined. Germline-derived CDR1 and CDR2 are MDHEN and SYDVKM. Between the trimmed V and J ends, which lost 2 bases and 3 bases, there was a span of 8 bases. This CDR3 contains 14 residues. The CDR3 region is CASSLGVGGNTIYF. CDR3 coding DNA: TGTGCCAGCAGTTTAGGGGTTGGTGGAAACACCATATATTTT. Full variable domain (missing parts from reference TRBV28 and TRBJ1-3): DVKVTQSSRYLVKRTGEKVFLECVQDMDHENMFWYRQDPGLGLRLIYFSYDVKMKEKGDIPEGYSVSREKKERFSLILESASTNQTSMYLCASSLGVGGNTIYFGEGSWLTVV.

This clonotype showed up many times. The chain links TRBV27 to TRBJ2-1; D is possibly TRBD1 (8 bases). V was shortened by 2 bases and J by 7 bases, with 15 bases between the two germline ends. Germline values: CDR1 MNHEY, CDR2 SMNVEV (reference sequence). The CDR3 is 15 residues long. The CDR3 loop reads CASSLRTGRGNEQFF. The CDR3 coding sequence is TGTGCCAGCAGTTTAAGGACAGGGAGGGGGAATGAGCAGTTCTTC.

The table lists this clonotype with many counts. CDR3 coding DNA: TGCGCCAGCAGCTCCGGGACAGGGGGCGGAGGCGAAAGAGCTTTCTTT. It is translated as CASSSGTGGGGERAFF. The V call is TRBV5-1, the J call TRBJ1-1; 12 bases map to TRBD1. The CDR3 is made up of 16 amino acids. Germline-derived CDR1 and CDR2 are SGHRS and YFSETQ. The V and J ends lost 3 bases and 10 bases, in that order; junction bases with no gene match: 13.

The CDR3 is CASAPGGGTEAFF. In DNA form, the CDR3 reads TGTGCCAGCGCACCGGGGGGAGGGACTGAAGCTTTCTTT. The chain uses TRBV3-1 and TRBJ1-1, with D perhaps matching TRBD1 (5 bases). From germline, CDR1 is LGHDT and CDR2 YNNKEL (reference sequence). The CDR3 consists of 13 residues. Trimming removed 8 bases at V and 5 bases at J, with 15 bases between. The full variable domain, its missing parts supplied by reference TRBV3-1 and TRBJ1-1, is DTAVSQTPKYLVTQMGNDKSIKCEQNLGHDTMYWYKQDSKKFLKIMFSYNNKELIINETVPNRFSPKSPDKAHLNLHINSLELGDSAVYFCASAPGGGTEAFFGQGTRLTVV.

This clonotype occurred many times. The chain has TRBV5-4 and TRBJ2-5; TRBD1 agrees at 8 bases. From germline, CDR1 is SGHNT and CDR2 YYREEE (reference sequence). The V segment lost 0 bases and the J segment 5 bases; nucleotides outside the gene matches: 9. The CDR3 is made up of 16 amino acids. DNA for the CDR3: TGTGCCAGCAGCTTGGCCGGGACAGGCGCCAAGGAGACCCAGTACTTC. This sequence encodes CASSLAGTGAKETQYF.

This clonotype was seen at least ten times. The chain recombines TRBV5-1 with TRBJ1-1; TRBD1 agrees at 9 bases. J lost 0 bases, V lost 3 bases, and 9 bases had no gene match. The length of the CDR3 is 17 residues. Germline CDR1 and CDR2: SGHRS and YFSETQ. The CDR3 here is CASSSLPGTGMNTEAFF. In DNA, the CDR3 is TGCGCCAGCAGCTCATTACCAGGGACAGGGATGAACACTGAAGCTTTCTTT.

The rearrangement links TRBV27 to TRBJ2-7; 7 positions match TRBD1. Germline loops: CDR1 MNHEY, CDR2 SMNVEV (reference sequence). Trimming at V came to 5 bases and at J to 3 bases, leaving 4 bases not matched to a gene. The length of the CDR3 is 13 residues. Here the CDR3 reads CASSPGQYYEQYF. In DNA form, the CDR3 reads TGTGCCAGCAGTCCGGGACAGTACTACGAGCAGTACTTC.

Only a few counts were recorded for this clonotype. V is TRBV5-6 and J is TRBJ2-1; a possible D gene is TRBD2 (5 bases). Germline V gene sequence: CDR1 SGHDT, CDR2 YYEEEE. V lost 0 bases to trimming and J lost 3 bases, with 10 bases between them. CDR3 size: 15 residues. The CDR3 DNA reads as TGTGCCAGCAGCTTGGAACTAGTTTTCTACAATGAGCAGTTCTTC. This encodes CASSLELVFYNEQFF. The full variable domain, rest sourced from reference TRBV5-6 and TRBJ2-1, is DAGVTQSPTHLIKTRGQQVTLRCSPKSGHDTVSWYQQALGQGPQFIFQYYEEEERQRGNFPDRFSGHQFPNYSSELNVNALLLGDSALYLCASSLELVFYNEQFFGPGTRLTVL.

Only one count was recorded for this clonotype. V is TRBV5-1 and J is TRBJ2-1, with 14 bases identical to TRBD2. Germline V CDR1 and CDR2: SGHRS, YFSETQ. J gave up 7 bases and V 4 bases, and 4 bases lay outside the gene matches. The CDR3 loop spans 15 amino acids. The CDR3 spells CASSAGTSGRNEQFF. The CDR3 DNA follows: TGCGCCAGCAGCGCCGGGACTAGCGGGAGAAATGAGCAGTTCTTC.

In the case of this clonotype: One base separates it from a far larger clone, so it is likely a read error. J is TRBJ1-5 and V is TRBV6-7, with 7 bases identical to TRBD1. TRBV6-7 is placed among ORFs of uncertain function. CDR3 length: 14 amino acids. V shed 6 bases and J 7 bases; nucleotides not matched to a gene: 9. The CDR3 spells CASSNLGRGQPQHF. CDR3 in DNA: TGTGCCAGCAGCAACCTGGGCAGGGGGCAGCCCCAGCATTTT.